A single sample is the source of the 30 T cell receptor beta chains below, sequenced in a study of blood T cell repertoires in COVID-19 (dated by TCRdb to 2020 to 2022). Receptors were amplified or captured by the immunoSEQ multiplex PCR assay. The immuneACCESS repertoire file appears here via TCRdb, limited to in-frame rearrangements. These files lack a portion of the clones; in checked studies, under half of the deficit traces to unresolved V genes, and the cause of the others is not known. The sample data list approximately 360,000 clones, and around 83% of these were observed just once. The ten largest clones capture around 5% of the sample. Sequencing used PBMCs or T cells enriched from blood (not recorded which). The origin of the receptors is a woman aged 50 to 60 who had recovered from COVID-19.

The chain's CDR3 is CASSFQGQGSTNEKLFF. The CDR3 bases are TGCGCCAGCAGCTTCCAGGGACAGGGCTCAACTAATGAAAAACTGTTTTTT. This chain connects TRBV5-1 to TRBJ1-4, with 9 bases lining up with TRBD1. V lost 2 bases to trimming and J lost 0 bases; unmatched junction nucleotides: 5. Germline-derived CDR1 and CDR2 are SGHRS and YFSETQ. The CDR3 covers 17 residues.

The chain joins TRBV5-1 to TRBJ1-4; 9 nucleotides align to TRBD1. CDR1 and CDR2 (germline): SGHRS, YFSETQ. The V and J ends lost 0 bases and 6 bases, in that order; junction bases with no gene match: 9. The CDR3 length is 17 residues. The CDR3 DNA reads as TGCGCCAGCAGCTTGGGGCTACACAGGGGGCGGGATGAAAAACTGTTTTTT. Its translation: CASSLGLHRGRDEKLFF.

The rearrangement joins TRBV9 to TRBJ1-1; TRBD1 agrees at 8 bases. Germline V CDR1 and CDR2: SGDLS, YYNGEE. Trimming at V came to 2 bases and at J to 3 bases, leaving 6 bases not matched to a gene. The length of the CDR3 is 15 residues. CDR3 in amino acids: CASSVQGASDTEAFF. The CDR3 region has the DNA TGTGCCAGCAGCGTTCAGGGGGCGTCTGACACTGAAGCTTTCTTT.

A few counts support this clone. The chain employs TRBV2 and TRBJ1-2; the match to TRBD1 covers 9 bases. J lost 6 bases, V lost 7 bases, and 15 bases had no gene match. In germline, CDR1 is SNHLY, CDR2 FYNNEI. The CDR3 is made up of 16 amino acids. CDR3 sequence: CASILILGQGINGYTF. CDR3 coding DNA: TGTGCCAGCATCTTAATTCTAGGACAGGGGATCAATGGCTACACCTTC.

The rearrangement joins TRBV19 to TRBJ1-1; 7 bases are shared with TRBD1. The CDR3 length is 15 residues. CDR1 is LNHDA and CDR2 is SQIVND in the germline V gene (reference sequence). The ends lost 3 bases at V and 6 bases at J; junction bases unmatched: 10. The CDR3 coding sequence is TGTGCCAGTAGTATTATACAGGGGAGTCGAGCTGAAGCTTTCTTT. This sequence encodes CASSIIQGSRAEAFF.

CDR3 protein: CATSRGAGVLRGTDTQYF. The CDR3 nucleotides read TGTGCCACCAGCAGAGGAGCGGGGGTCCTCCGGGGCACAGATACGCAGTATTTT. This rearrangement joins TRBV15 to TRBJ2-3, with 8 bases lining up with TRBD2. The CDR3 is made up of 18 amino acids. The ends lost 1 base at V and 1 base at J; junction bases unmatched: 10. CDR1 and CDR2 from the germline V gene are LNHNV and YYDKDF (reference sequence).

This clone showed up just a few times. The V and J genes are TRBV14 and TRBJ2-5; 14 nucleotides agree with TRBD2. From germline, CDR1 is SGHDN and CDR2 FVKESK. V was pared by 4 bases and J by 5 bases, with 6 bases of the junction left unmatched. The CDR3 covers 16 residues. CDR3: CASSRRLAGGQETQYF. The CDR3 nucleotides are TGTGCCAGCAGCCGCAGACTAGCGGGAGGGCAGGAGACCCAGTACTTC.

V usage is TRBV5-6 and J usage is TRBJ2-1; maybe TRBD1 (6 bases). CDR1 and CDR2 from the germline V gene are SGHDT and YYEEEE. The CDR3 has 14 amino acids. The V and J ends lost 4 bases and 9 bases respectively, with 17 bases between them. The CDR3 region is CASSASTGLGEQFF. CDR3 DNA: TGTGCCAGCAGCGCGTCAACAGGGTTGGGTGAGCAGTTCTTC.

The sample holds a few counts of this clone. The rearrangement joins TRBV7-2 to TRBJ1-3; D is uncertain. Between the trimmed V and J ends, which lost 1 base and 0 bases, there was a span of 10 bases. Germline CDR1 is SGHTA and CDR2 is FQGNSA. The CDR3 has 16 amino acids. The CDR3 loop reads CASSLEHTLSGNTIYF. The CDR3 region has the DNA TGTGCCAGCAGCTTAGAACATACCCTCTCTGGAAACACCATATATTTT.

In its sample, this clone was seen a few times. V and J are TRBV30 and TRBJ1-1; D remains unclear. Deletions cut 2 bases from V and 4 bases from J, with 11 bases between. Looked up from germline, CDR1 is GTSNPN and CDR2 is SVGIG (reference sequence). CDR3 length: 13 residues. CDR3 amino acids: CAWSIAGGTEAFF. In DNA form, the CDR3 reads TGTGCCTGGAGTATCGCGGGCGGCACTGAAGCTTTCTTT.

V and J are TRBV2 and TRBJ2-2; D not certain. The CDR3 is 14 amino acids. V dropped 3 bases and J dropped 5 bases, with 10 bases sitting between them. CDR1 and CDR2 from the germline V gene are SNHLY and FYNNEI. The CDR3 here is CASSEASQTGELFF. CDR3 sequence (DNA): TGTGCCAGCAGTGAGGCTTCTCAAACCGGGGAGCTGTTTTTT. Looking up the rest from reference TRBV2 and TRBJ2-2 gives the full variable domain: EPEVTQTPSHQVTQMGQEVILRCVPISNHLYFYWYRQILGQKVEFLVSFYNNEISEKSEIFDDQFSVERPDGSNFTLKIRSTKLEDSAMYFCASSEASQTGELFFGEGSRLTVL.

The chain uses TRBV7-9 and TRBJ1-1; 7 bases align to TRBD1. V lost 5 bases to trimming and J lost 1 base; unmatched junction nucleotides: 10. From germline, CDR1 is SEHNR and CDR2 FQNEAQ (reference sequence). There are 16 residues in the CDR3. CDR3 in DNA: TGTGCCAGCAGCCCGAGGACAGGCTCCAAGAACACTGAAGCTTTCTTT. It is translated as CASSPRTGSKNTEAFF.

The chain employs TRBV23-1 and TRBJ1-5, with TRBD1 as a possible D gene (6 bases). TRBV23-1 is placed among ORFs of uncertain function. V was shortened by 2 bases and J by 5 bases, with 10 bases between the two germline ends. CDR3 length equals 14 residues. CDR3 DNA: TGCGCCAGCAGTCAACAGGGGTGCGATCAGCCCCAGCATTTT. Amino acid sequence: CASSQQGCDQPQHF.

The V gene is TRBV30, the J gene TRBJ2-5, with D perhaps TRBD2 (6 bases). CDR3 length: 13 amino acids. V was cut by 5 bases and J by 5 bases, with 15 bases left in between. Germline CDR1 is GTSNPN and CDR2 is SVGIG (reference sequence). The CDR3 region is CAWGRSIRETQYF. DNA of the CDR3: TGTGCCTGGGGGAGGTCCATCCGGGAGACCCAGTACTTC.

This clone was seen just once. The CDR3 protein is CAWSLGPSSTNEKLFF. The DNA for the CDR3 is TGTGCCTGGAGTTTGGGGCCCAGTTCAACTAATGAAAAACTGTTTTTT. This chain uses TRBV30 with TRBJ1-4; TRBD1 might be the D (5 bases). The CDR3 consists of 16 residues. Trimming cost V 2 bases and J 0 bases, with 13 bases left between them. Germline CDR1 GTSNPN, CDR2 SVGIG (reference sequence).

The chain uses TRBV9 and TRBJ2-5; D is ambiguous. Germline loops: CDR1 SGDLS, CDR2 YYNGEE. V was shortened by 0 bases and J by 5 bases, with 8 bases between the two germline ends. The CDR3 is 13 residues long. The DNA for the CDR3 is TGTGCCAGCAGCGTAGCTCAGGCTGAGACCCAGTACTTC. Translated, it gives CASSVAQAETQYF.

The V call is TRBV28, the J call TRBJ1-5, with 9 bases aligning to TRBD1. The germline V gene has CDR1 MDHEN and CDR2 SYDVKM. CDR3 length equals 16 residues. The trim removed 5 bases at V and 4 bases at J, leaving 9 bases unmatched. CDR3 loop: CASSTPGQGENQPQHF. In nucleotides, the CDR3 is TGTGCCAGCAGTACCCCGGGACAGGGAGAAAATCAGCCCCAGCATTTT. The variable domain in full, completed from reference TRBV28 and TRBJ1-5, reads DVKVTQSSRYLVKRTGEKVFLECVQDMDHENMFWYRQDPGLGLRLIYFSYDVKMKEKGDIPEGYSVSREKKERFSLILESASTNQTSMYLCASSTPGQGENQPQHFGDGTRLSIL.

There are many counts of this clone. Other nucleotide sequences in the sample specify the same CDR3. The chain employs TRBV5-1 and TRBJ1-1; a weak D match, TRBD1 (6 bases). CDR1 is SGHRS and CDR2 is YFSETQ in the germline V gene. The CDR3 spans 14 residues. V gave up 3 bases and J gave up 0 bases, with 9 bases separating them. The CDR3 reads CASSSTGLNTEAFF. In DNA, the CDR3 is TGCGCCAGCAGCTCCACAGGGCTGAACACTGAAGCTTTCTTT.

The chain is built from TRBV2 and TRBJ1-4, with 7 bases aligning to TRBD1. J was trimmed by 3 bases and V by 6 bases; bases with no gene match: 10. This CDR3 contains 16 residues. Germline CDR1 reads SNHLY; CDR2 reads FYNNEI. The CDR3 DNA sequence: TGTGCCAGCAGGAGAGACAGGGTTCGTGCTAATGAAAAACTGTTTTTT. It codes for CASRRDRVRANEKLFF.

The gene calls are TRBV2 and TRBJ2-7; no definite D call. Germline V lookup: CDR1 SNHLY, CDR2 FYNNEI. Deletions cut 5 bases from V and 4 bases from J, with 12 bases between. The CDR3 length is 13 residues. The CDR3 DNA follows: TGTGCCAGCAGTCTAGAGGTTTGGTACGAGCAGTACTTC. Translated: CASSLEVWYEQYF. Full variable domain (missing parts from reference TRBV2 and TRBJ2-7): EPEVTQTPSHQVTQMGQEVILRCVPISNHLYFYWYRQILGQKVEFLVSFYNNEISEKSEIFDDQFSVERPDGSNFTLKIRSTKLEDSAMYFCASSLEVWYEQYFGPGTRLTVT.

The chain couples TRBV2 to TRBJ2-1; perhaps TRBD1 as D (5 bases). CDR3 length equals 16 residues. Germline V CDR1 and CDR2: SNHLY, FYNNEI. Trimming shortened V by 0 bases and J by 3 bases, and 12 bases separated the two germline ends. The CDR3 is CASSEATGTFYNEQFF. The CDR3 nucleotides are TGTGCCAGCAGTGAAGCAACAGGAACCTTCTACAATGAGCAGTTCTTC. Drawing the rest from reference TRBV2 and TRBJ2-1, the complete variable domain is EPEVTQTPSHQVTQMGQEVILRCVPISNHLYFYWYRQILGQKVEFLVSFYNNEISEKSEIFDDQFSVERPDGSNFTLKIRSTKLEDSAMYFCASSEATGTFYNEQFFGPGTRLTVL.

This chain joins TRBV11-3 and TRBJ1-2; maybe TRBD1 (5 bases). The CDR3 consists of 15 residues. CDR1 and CDR2 (germline): SGHNT, YENEEA. V gave up 5 bases and J gave up 6 bases, with 19 bases separating them. CDR3 nucleotides: TGTGCCAGCAGCCCCGGGACTTTCCTAGGAGATGGCTACACCTTC. Protein sequence: CASSPGTFLGDGYTF.

This clone was seen just once. J is TRBJ1-5 and V is TRBV7-9; D gene unclear. The V gene's germline CDR1 is SEHNR and CDR2 FQNEAQ (reference sequence). There are 15 residues in the CDR3. Trimming took 1 base from V and 1 from J, leaving 8 bases between them. The CDR3 region has the DNA TGTGCCAGCAGCTTAGGAGGCAGAAGCAATCAGCCCCAGCATTTT. Translating it yields CASSLGGRSNQPQHF.

The chain links TRBV4-1 to TRBJ2-7, with D unresolved. Trimming took off 4 bases at V and 4 bases at J, with 11 bases between the two ends. CDR1 is MGHRA, CDR2 YSYEKL, per germline. CDR3 length: 13 amino acids. This chain's CDR3 is CASSPEPAYEQYF. CDR3 DNA sequence: TGCGCCAGCAGCCCGGAGCCGGCTTACGAGCAGTACTTC.

This chain uses TRBV6-5 with TRBJ1-6; no reliable D call. CDR1 and CDR2 (germline): MNHEY, SVGAGI. This CDR3 has 14 residues. Trimming stripped 6 bases from V and 10 bases from J, with 16 bases between. The CDR3 reads CASRYTTSHSPLHF. For the CDR3, the DNA is TGTGCCAGCAGGTATACGACATCCCACTCACCCCTCCACTTT.

Here the CDR3 DNA reads TGCAGCGTTGGGGGACACCGAAATGAAAAACTGTTTTTT. It translates to CSVGGHRNEKLFF. The chain is built from TRBV29-1 and TRBJ1-4; maybe TRBD1 (6 bases). The CDR3 runs 13 residues. CDR1 and CDR2 from the germline V gene are SQVTM and ANQGSEA. V lost 4 bases, J lost 5 bases, and 11 bases lay in between.

The V gene is TRBV5-8, the J gene TRBJ1-4; 8 nucleotides match TRBD1. CDR3 length: 13 amino acids. The germline gives CDR1 SGHTS, CDR2 YDEGEE. V was pared by 2 bases and J by 7 bases, with 1 base of the junction left unmatched. CDR3 amino acids: CASSLQGGEKLFF. DNA for the CDR3: TGTGCCAGCAGCTTACAGGGGGGTGAAAAACTGTTTTTT.

This clone has just one count. This chain links TRBV28 with TRBJ1-6, with 7 bases lining up with TRBD1. With 4 bases clipped from V and 7 bases from J, the junction kept 7 bases outside the gene matches. This CDR3 comprises 15 residues. Germline loops: CDR1 MDHEN, CDR2 SYDVKM. The CDR3 protein is CASSSRTGGNSPLHF. The CDR3 region has the DNA TGTGCCAGCAGTTCTCGGACAGGCGGAAATTCACCCCTCCACTTT.

This rearrangement joins TRBV9 to TRBJ2-2; 9 bases are shared with TRBD1. The CDR3 contains 15 residues. V trimming: 2 bases; J trimming: 6 bases; junction bases outside the gene matches: 5. Germline V gene lookup returns CDR1 SGDLS and CDR2 YYNGEE. The CDR3 coding sequence is TGTGCCAGCAGCGTCGACAGGGGGTTCGCCGGGGAGCTGTTTTTT. The encoded protein is CASSVDRGFAGELFF.

In nucleotides, the CDR3 is TGTGCCAGCAGCTTGGCCATCTTTGTCAGAAACAATGAGCAGTTCTTC. Residues: CASSLAIFVRNNEQFF. V usage is TRBV5-8 and J usage is TRBJ2-1; D remains unclear. The V and J ends lost 0 bases and 5 bases respectively, with 15 bases between them. Germline values: CDR1 SGHTS, CDR2 YDEGEE. This CDR3 has 16 amino acids.